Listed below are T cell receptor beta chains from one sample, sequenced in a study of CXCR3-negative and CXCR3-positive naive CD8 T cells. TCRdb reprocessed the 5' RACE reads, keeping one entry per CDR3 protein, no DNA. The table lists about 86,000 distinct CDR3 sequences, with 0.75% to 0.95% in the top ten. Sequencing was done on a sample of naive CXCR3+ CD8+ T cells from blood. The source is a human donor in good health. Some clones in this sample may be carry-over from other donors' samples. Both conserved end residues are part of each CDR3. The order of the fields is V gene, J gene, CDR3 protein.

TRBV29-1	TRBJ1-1	CSVEDNSQNTEALF
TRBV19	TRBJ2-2	CASSMGPTGELFF
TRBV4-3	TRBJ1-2	CASSQEDKLYGYTF
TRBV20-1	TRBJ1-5	CSAIAVYSNQPQHF
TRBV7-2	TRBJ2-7	CASSSDSAYEQYF
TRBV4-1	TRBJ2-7	CASSQGPGHYEQYF
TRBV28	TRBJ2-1	CASSFTLAILYNEQFF
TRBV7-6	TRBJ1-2	CASSPSRGNYGYTF
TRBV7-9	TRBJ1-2	CASSLGTLVNYGYTF
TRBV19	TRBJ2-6	CASAPGQGAYGANVLTF
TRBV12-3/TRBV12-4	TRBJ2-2	CASSPGLSYGELFF
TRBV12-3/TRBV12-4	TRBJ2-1	CASSLIEDYYNEQFF
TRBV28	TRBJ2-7	CASSFRGKDYEQYF
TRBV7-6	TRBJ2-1	CASIPGLAGGYNEQFF
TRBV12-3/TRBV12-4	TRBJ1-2	CASSSNPVPANYGYTF
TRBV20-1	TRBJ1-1	CSARFGGDTEAFF
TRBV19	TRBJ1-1	CASSMEGARNTEAFF
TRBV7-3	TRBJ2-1	CASSRVAGGYNEQFF
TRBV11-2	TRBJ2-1	CASSVGVESYNEQFF
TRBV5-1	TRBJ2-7	CASSLETGLRDEQYF
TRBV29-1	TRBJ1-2	CSVVNSHGYTF
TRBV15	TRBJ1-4	CATSRWARENEKLFF
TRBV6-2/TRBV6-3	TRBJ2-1	CASSYGAAWDEQFF
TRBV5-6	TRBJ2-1	CASSLAVISNEQFF
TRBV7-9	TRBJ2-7	CASSPTQGYEQYF
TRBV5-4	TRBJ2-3	CASSLALDRDTQYF
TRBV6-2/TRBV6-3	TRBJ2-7	CASRSPDYHTYYEQYF
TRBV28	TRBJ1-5	CASSLSLSHGQPQHF
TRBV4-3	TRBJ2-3	CASSQEGFGGVRYTQYF
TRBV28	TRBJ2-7	CASSPSGSPYEQYF
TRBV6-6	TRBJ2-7	CASSYSRGYEQYF
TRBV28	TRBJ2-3	CASRPGPLAGGSDTQYF
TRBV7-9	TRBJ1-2	CASSITGAKYRGYGYTF
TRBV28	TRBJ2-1	CASSLLLGAPYNEQFF
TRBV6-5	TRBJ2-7	CASTPGGVGEQYF
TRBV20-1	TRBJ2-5	CSARLGRVEETQYF